These T cell receptor beta chains were read from a single sample in a study of breast tumors, draining lymph nodes, adjacent tissues. TCRdb independently ran MiXCR on the multiplex PCR reads; one entry per CDR3 protein. The sample shows around 250,000 distinct CDR3 sequences, approximately 36% of them seen only once. Sequenced: axillary lymph node tissue. The receptors were sampled from a female donor with breast cancer. Some clones in this sample may be carry-over from other donors' samples. The CDR3 runs from the conserved cysteine through the conserved F or W. Each record gives: clone size, V gene, CDR3 protein. Clone size, where shown, is once, few, many, or a class for clones that have expanded.

clone_size: many
v_call: TRBV5-1
cdr3_aa: CASSQDLGEKLFF

clone_size: many
v_call: TRBV2
cdr3_aa: CASSDQGTEKLFF

clone_size: many
v_call: TRBV3-1
cdr3_aa: CASTAGGKGSPLHF

clone_size: .
v_call: TRBV2
cdr3_aa: CASSSRGPDEAFF

clone_size: few
v_call: TRBV2
cdr3_aa: CASSPGGLGYTF

clone_size: .
v_call: TRBV5-6
cdr3_aa: CASSLGNSGNTIYF

clone_size: .
v_call: TRBV24-1
cdr3_aa: CATSPRAGGDTQYF

clone_size: many
v_call: TRBV24-1
cdr3_aa: CATRGSRDRGNEQFF

clone_size: many
v_call: TRBV12-3/TRBV12-4
cdr3_aa: CASSTQSGTSGETQYF

clone_size: .
v_call: TRBV5-8
cdr3_aa: CASSLLGGPGTDTQYF

clone_size: many
v_call: TRBV7-2
cdr3_aa: CASSPTADTQYF

clone_size: many
v_call: TRBV10-3
cdr3_aa: CAIRRDRVNEQFF

clone_size: many
v_call: TRBV5-1
cdr3_aa: CASSWGDRGRGYTF

clone_size: few
v_call: TRBV3-1
cdr3_aa: CASSQVRGLSETQYF

clone_size: .
v_call: TRBV5-1
cdr3_aa: CASSYGPRDYTF

clone_size: .
v_call: TRBV7-2
cdr3_aa: CASSLGPRNSGGIQETQYF